This T cell receptor (beta chain) emerged from a study of cytomegalovirus exposure and HLA in healthy donors. Study-wide results and caveats: The later analysis indicated that the majority of CMV-associated TCR beta chains appeared HLA-restricted.

About this clone: What it binds is unknown.

This PCR relied on a set of 60 Vbeta primers and 13 Jbeta primers. The data were produced by immunoSEQ multiplex PCR, yet TCRdb's version contains in-frame clones alone and is incomplete. The sample shows roughly 160,000 clones, approximately 72% of them seen only once. V lost 4 bases and J 1 base, leaving 13 bases between the germline ends. Germline V CDR1 and CDR2: SEHNR, FQNEAQ (reference sequence). This CDR3 comprises 15 residues. This TCR derives from a female donor in good health and CMV-seronegative. The chain is built from TRBV7-9 and TRBJ1-1; perhaps TRBD1 as D (5 bases). Specimen: PBMCs. The CDR3 DNA is TGTGCCAGCAGCTCCGGCGACAGTAGGAACACTGAAGCTTTCTTT. Translating gives CASSSGDSRNTEAFF.